The TCR beta chain under discussion was sequenced for a study of T cells of healthy individuals. The CDR3 length is 16 residues. Germline CDR1 MNHEY, CDR2 SVGEGT. Deletions cut 5 bases from V and 9 bases from J, with 23 bases between. In this sample, this clonotype turned up many times. TCRdb itself ran the 5' RACE reads through MiXCR, one entry per CDR3 protein. The sample records some 41,000 distinct CDR3 sequences, 3.5% to 5.5% being singletons. The TCR sequence derives from a human donor in good health. The chain couples TRBV6-2 or TRBV6-3 to TRBJ1-5, with D maybe TRBD1 (6 bases). The CDR3 DNA sequence: TGTGCCAGCAGTAGAAAACAGGGCCGGTCCTTCAGGCCCCAGCATTTT. It codes for CASSRKQGRSFRPQHF.